The clone carrying this T cell receptor beta chain was counted once. What it recognizes is unknown. In the same sample, other DNA sequences code for this CDR3. This sample was taken from a study of T cell responses to AZD1222 COVID-19 vaccine. General study findings and limits: Seropositive status at baseline applied to only 6 or 7 AZD1222 recipients. The study found vaccine-associated CD4 TCRs spanning spike, dominant at 160-218 and 743-854.

CDR3 length: 13 amino acids. V was clipped by 5 bases and J by 2 bases, with 9 bases between them. From germline, CDR1 is MNHEY and CDR2 SVGAGI. Using immunoSEQ multiplex PCR, the repertoire was profiled, and TCRdb retains in-frame clones only, with some absent. The repertoire has more than 85,000 clones, more than 70% of them found once; the top ten carry more than 9%. This clonotype originated in an adult in good health. The sequencing here drew on peripheral blood, taken on day 0 of AZD1222 vaccination. J is TRBJ1-1 and V is TRBV6-5, with D perhaps matching TRBD1 (6 bases). The CDR3 reads CASSRTDNTEAFF. CDR3 nucleotide sequence: TGTGCCAGCAGTAGGACAGATAACACTGAAGCTTTCTTT.